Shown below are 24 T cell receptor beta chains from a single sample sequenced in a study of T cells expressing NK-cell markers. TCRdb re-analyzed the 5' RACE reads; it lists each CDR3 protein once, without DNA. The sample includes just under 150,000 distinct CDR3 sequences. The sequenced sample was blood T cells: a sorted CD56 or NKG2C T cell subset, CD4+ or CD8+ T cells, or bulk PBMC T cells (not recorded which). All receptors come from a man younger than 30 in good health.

The CDR3: CATSSGGTSTDTQYF. The J gene is TRBJ2-3, the V gene TRBV15; TCRdb indicates TRBD1, and absent DNA this call remains unverified. The CDR3 has 15 residues. Per germline, CDR1 LNHNV and CDR2 YYDKDF (reference sequence).

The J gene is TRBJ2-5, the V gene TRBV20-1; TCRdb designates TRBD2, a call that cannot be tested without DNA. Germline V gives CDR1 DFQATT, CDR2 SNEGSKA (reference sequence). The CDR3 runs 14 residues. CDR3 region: CSESRRAPSETQYF.

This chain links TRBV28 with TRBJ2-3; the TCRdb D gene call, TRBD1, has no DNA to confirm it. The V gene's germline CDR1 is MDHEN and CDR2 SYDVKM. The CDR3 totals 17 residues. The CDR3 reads CASRAGTGGLWTDTQYF.

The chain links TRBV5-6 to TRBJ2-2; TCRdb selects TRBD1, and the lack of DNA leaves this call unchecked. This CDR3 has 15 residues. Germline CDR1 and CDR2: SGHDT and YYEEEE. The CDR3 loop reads CASSWRDRNTGELFF. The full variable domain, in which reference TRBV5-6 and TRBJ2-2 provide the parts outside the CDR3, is DAGVTQSPTHLIKTRGQQVTLRCSPKSGHDTVSWYQQALGQGPQFIFQYYEEEERQRGNFPDRFSGHQFPNYSSELNVNALLLGDSALYLCASSWRDRNTGELFFGEGSRLTVL.

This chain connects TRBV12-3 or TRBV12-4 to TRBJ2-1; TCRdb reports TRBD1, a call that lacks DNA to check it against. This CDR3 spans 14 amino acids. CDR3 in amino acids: CASYMDHGGNEQFF.

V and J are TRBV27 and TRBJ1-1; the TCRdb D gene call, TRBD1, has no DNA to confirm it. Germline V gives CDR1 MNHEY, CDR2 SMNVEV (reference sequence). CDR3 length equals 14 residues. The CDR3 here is CASSSPGTDIEAFF.

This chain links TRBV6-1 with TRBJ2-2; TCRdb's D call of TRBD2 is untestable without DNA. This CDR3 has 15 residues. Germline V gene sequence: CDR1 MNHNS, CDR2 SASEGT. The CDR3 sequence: CASSRTTLNTGELFF.

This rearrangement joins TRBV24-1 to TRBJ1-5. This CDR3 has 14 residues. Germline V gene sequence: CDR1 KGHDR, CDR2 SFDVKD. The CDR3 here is CATSEWPENQPQHF.

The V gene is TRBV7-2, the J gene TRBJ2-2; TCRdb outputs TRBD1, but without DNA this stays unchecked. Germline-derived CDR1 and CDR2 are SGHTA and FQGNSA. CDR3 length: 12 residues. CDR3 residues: CASTPEFGELFF.

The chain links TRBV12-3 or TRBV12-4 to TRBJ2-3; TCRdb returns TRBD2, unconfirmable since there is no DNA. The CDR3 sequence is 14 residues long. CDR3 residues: CASSFGGPVDTQYF.

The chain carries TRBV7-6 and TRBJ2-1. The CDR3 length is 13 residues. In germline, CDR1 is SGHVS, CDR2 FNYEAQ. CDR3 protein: CASSPDGVGEQFF.

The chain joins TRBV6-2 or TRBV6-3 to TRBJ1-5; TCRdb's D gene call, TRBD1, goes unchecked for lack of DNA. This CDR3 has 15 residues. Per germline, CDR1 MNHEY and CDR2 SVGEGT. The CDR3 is CASTSMGQQDQPQHF.

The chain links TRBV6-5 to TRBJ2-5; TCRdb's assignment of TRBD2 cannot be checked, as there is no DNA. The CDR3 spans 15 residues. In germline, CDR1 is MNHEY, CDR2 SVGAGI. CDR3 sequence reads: CASSHTSGFQETQYF.

CDR3 loop: CASSSPHSGTPSDTQYF. The V and J genes are TRBV7-2 and TRBJ2-3; TCRdb gives TRBD2 as the D gene, but with no DNA this cannot be confirmed. The germline V gene encodes CDR1 SGHTA and CDR2 FQGNSA. The CDR3 runs to 17 residues.

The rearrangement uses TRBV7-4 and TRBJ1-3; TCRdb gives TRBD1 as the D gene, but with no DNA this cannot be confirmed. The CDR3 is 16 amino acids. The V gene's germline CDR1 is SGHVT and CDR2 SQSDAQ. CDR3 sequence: CASSPTGQGAGNTIYF. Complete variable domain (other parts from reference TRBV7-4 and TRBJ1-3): GAGVSQSPRYKVAKRGRDVALRCDSISGHVTLYWYRQTLGQGSEVLTYSQSDAQRDKSGRPSGRFSAERPERSVSTLKIQRTEQGDSAVYLCASSPTGQGAGNTIYFGEGSWLTVV.

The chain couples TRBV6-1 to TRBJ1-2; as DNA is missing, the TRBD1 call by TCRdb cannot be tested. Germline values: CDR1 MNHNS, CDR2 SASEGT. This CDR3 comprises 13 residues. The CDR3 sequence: CASTLPGNYGYTF.

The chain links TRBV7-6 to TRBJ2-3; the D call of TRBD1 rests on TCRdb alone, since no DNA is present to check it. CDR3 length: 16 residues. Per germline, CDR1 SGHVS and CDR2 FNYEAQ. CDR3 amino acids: CASRATGTKTSDTQYF.

This CDR3 reads CASSPGLEETQYF. The chain combines TRBV7-9 with TRBJ2-5; the D call from TCRdb, TRBD2, cannot be confirmed without DNA. The CDR3 runs to 13 residues. CDR1 SEHNR and CDR2 FQNEAQ come from the germline V gene (reference sequence).

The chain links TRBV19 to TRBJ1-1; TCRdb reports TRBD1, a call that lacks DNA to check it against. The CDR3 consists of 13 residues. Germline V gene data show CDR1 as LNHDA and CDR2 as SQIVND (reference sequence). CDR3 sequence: CASSSGGGTEAFF. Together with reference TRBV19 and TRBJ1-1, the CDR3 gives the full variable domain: DGGITQSPKYLFRKEGQNVTLSCEQNLNHDAMYWYRQDPGQGLRLIYYSQIVNDFQKGDIAEGYSVSREKKESFPLTVTSAQKNPTAFYLCASSSGGGTEAFFGQGTRLTVV.

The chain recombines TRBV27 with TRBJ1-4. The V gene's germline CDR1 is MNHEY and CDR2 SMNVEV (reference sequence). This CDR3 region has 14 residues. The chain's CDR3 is CASSDGARGEKLFF.

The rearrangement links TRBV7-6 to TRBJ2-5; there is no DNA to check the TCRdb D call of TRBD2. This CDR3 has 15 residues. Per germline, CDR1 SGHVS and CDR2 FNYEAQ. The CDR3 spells CASSLGAGGQETQYF. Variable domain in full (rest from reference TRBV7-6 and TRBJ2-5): GAGVSQSPRYKVTKRGQDVALRCDPISGHVSLYWYRQALGQGPEFLTYFNYEAQQDKSGLPNDRFSAERPEGSISTLTIQRTEQRDSAMYRCASSLGAGGQETQYFGPGTRLLVL.

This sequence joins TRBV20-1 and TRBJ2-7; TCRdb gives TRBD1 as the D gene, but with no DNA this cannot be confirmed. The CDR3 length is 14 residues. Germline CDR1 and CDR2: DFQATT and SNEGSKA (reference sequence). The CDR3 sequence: CSASPGTGSQEQYF.

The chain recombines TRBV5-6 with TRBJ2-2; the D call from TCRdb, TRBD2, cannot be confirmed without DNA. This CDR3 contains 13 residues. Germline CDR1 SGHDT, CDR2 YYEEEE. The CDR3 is CASSSPREGELFF.

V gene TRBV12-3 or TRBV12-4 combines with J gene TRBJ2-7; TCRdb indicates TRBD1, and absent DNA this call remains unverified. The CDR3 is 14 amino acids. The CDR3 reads CASRQGQETYEQYF.